A selection of T cell receptor beta chains follows, all from one sample in a study of shared clonotypes between healthy human individuals. Clones were sequenced by immunoSEQ multiplex PCR, and TCRdb holds only the in-frame ones, with some missing. The table includes roughly 2,000,000 clones, about 95% detected once. Sequences were obtained from naive CD8+ T cells sorted from blood. These receptors all come from a man between 18 and 35 years old in good health. The CDR3 runs from the conserved cysteine through the conserved F or W. A D gene is named only where the DNA matches it firmly.

j_call v_call d_call cdr3_aa
TRBJ2-5 TRBV6-4 NA CASSEPRLETQYF
TRBJ1-1 TRBV28 TRBD1 CASSRDRLPAFF
TRBJ2-3 TRBV6-1 NA CASSEWFLGSDTQYF
TRBJ1-5 TRBV28 NA CASSLRGMGNQPQHF
TRBJ1-1 TRBV27 NA CASSFGGHGTEAFF
TRBJ1-2 TRBV13 NA CASSRRVGTYGYTF
TRBJ2-7 TRBV7-9 NA CASSLLGTSREQYF
TRBJ2-2 TRBV11-3 TRBD2 CASSPGTSAAKVFF
TRBJ2-3 TRBV7-2 NA CASSSAVGDTDTQYF
TRBJ2-7 TRBV19 TRBD2 CASSWGGAYEQYF
TRBJ1-2 TRBV5-4 TRBD1 CASSYDRGYGYTF
TRBJ2-7 TRBV6-5 NA CASSYSIQGPEQYF
TRBJ2-7 TRBV7-6 NA CASSLVGDGYEQYF
TRBJ2-4 TRBV5-1 TRBD2 CASSWDVGLAGGPDIQYF
TRBJ2-5 TRBV7-9 TRBD2 CASSPRLAGGVLQETQYF
TRBJ2-1 TRBV9 NA CASSGGTSYNEQFF
TRBJ2-1 TRBV18 NA CASSLEIPDEQFF
TRBJ2-1 TRBV28 NA CASSGAGRTGKDEQFF
TRBJ2-1 TRBV2 NA CASSPGDWNEQFF
TRBJ2-3 TRBV19 NA CASRQGPSTDTQYF
TRBJ1-3 TRBV29-1 NA CSVEDGILSGNTIYF
TRBJ2-2 TRBV28 NA CASSPSSWATNTGELFF
TRBJ2-3 TRBV11-2 TRBD2 CASSLLREDTDTQYF
TRBJ1-5 TRBV27 NA CASRRRGSNQPQHF
TRBJ1-5 TRBV7-9 NA CASSLAVAGNQPQHF
TRBJ2-7 TRBV9 TRBD2 CASSVGTSRYEQYF
TRBJ1-3 TRBV7-9 NA CASSLGTLRAPGNTIYF
TRBJ2-3 TRBV4-3 NA CASSQDRGGIDTQYF
TRBJ1-6 TRBV5-1 NA CASSLDSHNSPLHF
TRBJ2-1 TRBV13 NA CASSRSSYNEQFF
TRBJ1-1 TRBV6-1 NA CASSEAWGITEAFF
TRBJ1-1 TRBV28 NA CASTLGLGEAFF
TRBJ2-7 TRBV7-9 NA CASSNQLSPGYEQYF
TRBJ2-7 TRBV27 NA CASSPAGALPYEQYF
TRBJ2-7 TRBV18 NA CASSSDRINYEQYF
TRBJ2-7 TRBV5-6 NA CASHGGGYEQYF
TRBJ1-6 TRBV27 TRBD1 CASSSRQGDSPLHF